Listed below are T cell receptor beta chains from one sample, sequenced in a study of cytomegalovirus exposure and HLA in healthy donors. Clones were sequenced by immunoSEQ multiplex PCR, and TCRdb holds only the in-frame ones, with some missing. This sample has about 63,000 clones, with roughly 94% found just once. Sequenced input: PBMCs. These receptors were obtained from a woman in her late teens or twenties in good health and CMV-seropositive. Both conserved end residues are part of each CDR3. The order of the fields is J gene, D gene, V gene, clone size, CDR3 DNA, CDR3 protein. A D gene is named only where the DNA matches it firmly. Expanded clones are given a class, and other clones once, few, many or no size at all.

>TRBJ1-1|NA|TRBV4-3|NA
TGCGCCAGCAGCCAAGATTGGAAGGGGGACACTGAAGCTTTCTTT
CASSQDWKGDTEAFF
>TRBJ1-2|TRBD1|TRBV18|NA
TGTGCCAGCTCACCAAGCAGGGGGCTCGTCTATGGCTACACCTTC
CASSPSRGLVYGYTF
>TRBJ1-2|NA|TRBV7-9|NA
TGTGCCAGCAGCCGCATGACCGGGACACCTTGGGGCTACACCTTC
CASSRMTGTPWGYTF
>TRBJ1-2|TRBD1|TRBV29-1|NA
TGCAGCGTTGAAAGGACAGGGGGGAATTCTAACTATGGCTACACCTTC
CSVERTGGNSNYGYTF
>TRBJ1-3|TRBD1|TRBV18|NA
TGTGCCAGCTCAGGGGGACAGGCGTCCTCTGGAAACACCATATATTTT
CASSGGQASSGNTIYF
>TRBJ2-5|TRBD1|TRBV2|NA
TGTGCCAGCAGTGAAGGGGACAGGGCTTACCAAGAGACCCAGTACTTC
CASSEGDRAYQETQYF
>TRBJ1-6|TRBD1|TRBV7-2|NA
TGTGCCAGCAGCTCCCATCGGACAGGGTCTAATTCACCCCTCCACTTT
CASSSHRTGSNSPLHF
>TRBJ1-6|NA|TRBV7-9|NA
TGTGCCAGCAGACCAGGGGTTTATAATTCACCCCTCCACTTT
CASRPGVYNSPLHF
>TRBJ2-5|NA|TRBV6-6|NA
TGTGCCAGCAGTTATGAGGGAGGGACCCAGTACTTC
CASSYEGGTQYF
>TRBJ2-2|TRBD1|TRBV28|once
TGTGCCAGCAGTTCTGAAACAGGGGGCTGGCACACCGGGGAGCTGTTTTTT
CASSSETGGWHTGELFF
>TRBJ1-2|TRBD1|TRBV5-1|NA
TGCGCCAGCAGCCTAGGGACAGGGGAGAACTATGGCTACACCTTC
CASSLGTGENYGYTF
>TRBJ2-3|TRBD2|TRBV9|NA
TGTGCCAGCAGCGTGCGTTCGACTAGCGTTTTGAGGGACACAGATACGCAGTATTTT
CASSVRSTSVLRDTDTQYF
>TRBJ2-7|TRBD1|TRBV7-2|NA
TGTGCCAGCAGCGCCGGGACAGTAGTCTACGAGCAGTACTTC
CASSAGTVVYEQYF
>TRBJ1-2|NA|TRBV9|NA
TGTGCCAGCAGCGTGACAGGAACAGCTAACTATGGCTACACCTTC
CASSVTGTANYGYTF
>TRBJ2-3|NA|TRBV27|NA
TGTGCCAGCAGTTTCAGAGCGGACCCTAGCACAGATACGCAGTATTTT
CASSFRADPSTDTQYF
>TRBJ1-1|TRBD1|TRBV19|NA
TGTGCCAGTAGTACCCGGACAGGGGTCACTGAAGCTTTCTTT
CASSTRTGVTEAFF
>TRBJ1-1|TRBD1|TRBV30|NA
TGTGCCTGGAGTGTTCGGCGGACAGGGCACACTGAAGCTTTCTTT
CAWSVRRTGHTEAFF
>TRBJ2-3|NA|TRBV20-1|once
TGCAGTACCGAAGCTGGGAGCGCGCAGTATTTT
CSTEAGSAQYF
>TRBJ1-1|NA|TRBV29-1|NA
TGCAGCGTTGCTCCAGGGCCCACTGAAGCTTTCTTT
CSVAPGPTEAFF
>TRBJ1-2|NA|TRBV19|NA
TGTGCCACCGGGAGGGGTCGGGACGTGGAAGGCTACACCTTC
CATGRGRDVEGYTF
>TRBJ2-2|TRBD2|TRBV19|NA
TGTGCCAGTACCGAACGGAGCGGGAGGCGCACCGGGGAGCTGTTTTTT
CASTERSGRRTGELFF
>TRBJ2-5|NA|TRBV5-4|NA
TGTGCCAGCAGCTTGTCTCAGTTGCGGGAGACCCAGTACTTC
CASSLSQLRETQYF
>TRBJ2-3|NA|TRBV11-2|NA
TGTGCCAGCAGCTTAGAGGGGCAGGAAGACACAGATACGCAGTATTTT
CASSLEGQEDTDTQYF
>TRBJ2-1|NA|TRBV30|NA
TGTGCCTGGAGTGTACTTGGTGGCTCCTACAATGAGCAGTTCTTC
CAWSVLGGSYNEQFF
>TRBJ2-7|NA|TRBV27|NA
TGTGCCAGCAGTGGCGGGAACGCCTACGAGCAGTACTTC
CASSGGNAYEQYF
>TRBJ1-1|TRBD1|TRBV27|NA
TGTGCCAGCAGTCCCGGGACAGGGGTGAACACTGAAGCTTTCTTT
CASSPGTGVNTEAFF
>TRBJ2-2|NA|TRBV18|NA
TGTGCCAGCTCACGATCGGGAGACACCGGGGAGCTGTTTTTT
CASSRSGDTGELFF
>TRBJ2-3|TRBD2|TRBV28|NA
TGTGCCAGCTCCTCCCTCCAGGCAGGGAGGGGTCTAACTAGCACAGATACGCAGTATTTT
CASSSLQAGRGLTSTDTQYF
>TRBJ1-2|NA|TRBV11-2|NA
TGTGCCAGCAGCTTAGTAAGGTTCCGGACATCAACTAACTATGGCTACACCTTC
CASSLVRFRTSTNYGYTF
>TRBJ2-3|NA|TRBV27|NA
TGTGCCAGCAGCAGTGGTGTTCCAGATACGCAGTATTTT
CASSSGVPDTQYF
>TRBJ2-3|NA|TRBV9|NA
TGTGCCAGCAGCGGGGGGCCCGCGGATACGCAGTATTTT
CASSGGPADTQYF
>TRBJ1-4|NA|TRBV4-1|NA
TGCGCCAGCAGCCAAGATTACAGAAATATTGCAACTAATGAAAAACTGTTTTTT
CASSQDYRNIATNEKLFF
>TRBJ1-1|NA|TRBV5-1|NA
TGCGCCAGCAGCTTGACAGGGTCGAACACTGAAGCTTTCTTT
CASSLTGSNTEAFF
>TRBJ2-1|NA|TRBV5-1|NA
TGCGCCAGCAGCTTGACCGGGACACCTCACAATGAGCAGTTCTTC
CASSLTGTPHNEQFF
>TRBJ2-6|TRBD1|TRBV28|NA
TGTGCCAGCAGCCGCCCGGACAGGCACCTAGGCTCTGGGGCCAACGTCCTGACTTTC
CASSRPDRHLGSGANVLTF
>TRBJ1-1|NA|TRBV29-1|NA
TGCAGCGTTCAAGCGGCGGGTCCCGTGAACACTGAAGCTTTCTTT
CSVQAAGPVNTEAFF
>TRBJ2-5|NA|TRBV28|NA
TGTGCCAGCAGTTTAGGCAGTCAAGAGACCCAGTACTTC
CASSLGSQETQYF
>TRBJ2-7|TRBD1|TRBV27|NA
TGTGCCAGCGGGGCATGGAAAGGGACAGGAGGAAACTACGAGCAGTACTTC
CASGAWKGTGGNYEQYF
>TRBJ2-3|NA|TRBV11-3|once
TGTGCCAGCAGCCCCCAGATGGGCCGCACAGATACGCAGTATTTT
CASSPQMGRTDTQYF
>TRBJ2-1|NA|TRBV5-1|NA
TGCGCCAGCGCCCCCCTCTCCGGAGACAATGAGCAGTTCTTC
CASAPLSGDNEQFF
>TRBJ2-7|NA|TRBV27|NA
TGTGCCAGCAGTCTAATCCCCGTCCTCGAGCAGTACTTC
CASSLIPVLEQYF
>TRBJ2-5|NA|TRBV7-9|NA
TGTGCCAGCAGCTTAGATTCTAGCGCGAAGACCCAGTACTTC
CASSLDSSAKTQYF
>TRBJ1-4|NA|TRBV5-6|NA
TGTGCCAGCAGCTTAATTGAGGAGGGGGAAAAACTGTTTTTT
CASSLIEEGEKLFF
>TRBJ2-2|NA|TRBV18|NA
TGTGCCAGCTCACCATATGGGGGCCGGGTGGAGCTGTTTTTT
CASSPYGGRVELFF
>TRBJ2-5|NA|TRBV4-3|NA
TGCGCCAGCAGCCTCACAGAGGGAGAGACCCAGTACTTC
CASSLTEGETQYF
>TRBJ1-3|NA|TRBV5-6|NA
TGTGCCAGCAGCCTCACCCGGGACAAAGGAAACACCATATATTTT
CASSLTRDKGNTIYF
>TRBJ2-3|TRBD2|TRBV9|NA
TGTGCCAGCAGCTACACGAGCGGGGGCCCAGGGGATACGCAGTATTTT
CASSYTSGGPGDTQYF
>TRBJ1-6|TRBD1|TRBV7-2|NA
TGTGCCAGCAGCCACCGGGACAGGGGCCGTTCACCCCTCCACTTT
CASSHRDRGRSPLHF
>TRBJ1-4|NA|TRBV2|NA
TGTGCCAGCAGTGTAGACAGAGCTAATGAAAAACTGTTTTTT
CASSVDRANEKLFF
>TRBJ1-1|NA|TRBV2|NA
TGTGCCAGCGCTCCCCTTTACACGAACACTGAAGCTTTCTTT
CASAPLYTNTEAFF
>TRBJ2-7|NA|TRBV6-5|NA
TGTGCCAGCAGTATCAGGTTGGGTCCCACCTACGAGCAGTACTTC
CASSIRLGPTYEQYF
>TRBJ2-7|NA|TRBV28|NA
TGTGCCAGCACCCTCAGCGCACGTTACGAGCAGTACTTC
CASTLSARYEQYF
>TRBJ1-6|NA|TRBV14|once
TGTGCCAGCAGCCAGGTAGGGGGGGCGACATATTCACCCCTCCACTTT
CASSQVGGATYSPLHF
>TRBJ2-7|TRBD1|TRBV30|NA
TGTGCCTGGGGCACAGGGGGCGCAGCCTTCGAGCAGTACTTC
CAWGTGGAAFEQYF
>TRBJ1-3|NA|TRBV19|NA
TGTGCCAGTAGTCAGGTCTACTCTGGAAACACCATATATTTT
CASSQVYSGNTIYF
>TRBJ1-1|TRBD1|TRBV6-5|NA
TGTGCCAGCAGTTACCGGGACAGCATGAACACTGAAGCTTTCTTT
CASSYRDSMNTEAFF